The rows below give T cell receptor beta chains drawn from one sample of a study of blood T cell repertoires in COVID-19. Sequenced by immunoSEQ multiplex PCR; TCRdb stores in-frame clones only, minus some. The sample includes 45,000 or so clones, around 87% seen only once; the top ten take about 5%. Sequenced: peripheral blood. These receptors were collected from a man between 40 and 49 years old with active COVID-19. Each CDR3 is given with its conserved first and last residue. A D gene is named only where the DNA matches it firmly. Only part of the rows carry a size: once, few, many, or a class if the clone is expanded.

abundance: .
d_gene: TRBD1
v_gene: TRBV7-2
len: 15
j_gene: TRBJ2-1
CDR3aa: CASSGWDRGLNEQFF
CDR3nt: TGTGCCAGCAGCGGGTGGGACAGGGGTCTGAATGAGCAGTTCTTC

abundance: .
d_gene: .
v_gene: TRBV11-3
len: 12
j_gene: TRBJ2-1
CDR3aa: CASAAAGDEQFF
CDR3nt: TGTGCCAGCGCGGCCGCCGGCGATGAGCAGTTCTTC

abundance: .
d_gene: .
v_gene: TRBV29-1
len: 15
j_gene: TRBJ1-1
CDR3aa: CSVKTTPDTDTEAFF
CDR3nt: TGCAGCGTTAAAACCACCCCAGACACTGACACTGAAGCTTTCTTT

abundance: .
d_gene: TRBD1
v_gene: TRBV7-2
len: 13
j_gene: TRBJ2-5
CDR3aa: CASSRADRETQYF
CDR3nt: TGTGCCAGCAGCCGGGCGGACAGGGAGACCCAGTACTTC

abundance: .
d_gene: TRBD2
v_gene: TRBV5-5
len: 16
j_gene: TRBJ2-1
CDR3aa: CASSRIGASGNNEQFF
CDR3nt: TGTGCCAGCAGCCGTATAGGGGCTAGCGGGAACAATGAGCAGTTCTTC

abundance: .
d_gene: TRBD1
v_gene: TRBV24-1
len: 15
j_gene: TRBJ2-5
CDR3aa: CATSDLRTGGETQYF
CDR3nt: TGTGCCACCAGTGATTTGCGGACAGGGGGAGAGACCCAGTACTTC

abundance: .
d_gene: .
v_gene: TRBV30
len: 15
j_gene: TRBJ2-3
CDR3aa: CAWSLKGSTPDTQYF
CDR3nt: TGTGCCTGGAGTCTAAAGGGGTCCACACCAGATACGCAGTATTTT

abundance: .
d_gene: .
v_gene: TRBV4-1
len: 19
j_gene: TRBJ2-1
CDR3aa: CASSQDEQGRRTSYNEQFF
CDR3nt: TGCGCCAGCAGCCAAGATGAACAGGGCCGCCGAACCTCCTACAATGAGCAGTTCTTC

abundance: .
d_gene: TRBD1
v_gene: TRBV3-1/TRBV3-2
len: 12
j_gene: TRBJ1-2
CDR3aa: CASSQSGGGYTF
CDR3nt: TGTGCCAGCAGCCAGTCAGGGGGTGGCTACACCTTC

abundance: .
d_gene: .
v_gene: TRBV11-2
len: 14
j_gene: TRBJ1-2
CDR3aa: CASSLGAGERGYTF
CDR3nt: TGTGCCAGCAGCTTAGGGGCAGGGGAGAGGGGCTACACCTTC

abundance: .
d_gene: TRBD1
v_gene: TRBV4-1
len: 14
j_gene: TRBJ1-2
CDR3aa: CASSQETGNSGYTF
CDR3nt: TGCGCCAGCAGCCAAGAGACAGGGAACTCCGGCTACACCTTC

abundance: .
d_gene: TRBD1
v_gene: TRBV28
len: 15
j_gene: TRBJ2-1
CDR3aa: CASQFRDRAYNEQFF
CDR3nt: TGTGCCAGTCAATTCCGGGACAGGGCCTACAATGAGCAGTTCTTC

abundance: .
d_gene: TRBD2
v_gene: TRBV28
len: 15
j_gene: TRBJ2-7
CDR3aa: CASSTATSASYEQYF
CDR3nt: TGTGCCAGCAGTACCGCGACTAGCGCCTCCTACGAGCAGTACTTC

abundance: .
d_gene: .
v_gene: TRBV6-5
len: 13
j_gene: TRBJ1-5
CDR3aa: CASSYGPNQPQHF
CDR3nt: TGTGCCAGCAGTTACGGCCCGAATCAGCCCCAGCATTTT

abundance: .
d_gene: TRBD2
v_gene: TRBV3-1/TRBV3-2
len: 17
j_gene: TRBJ2-2
CDR3aa: CASSQDGASGYTGELFF
CDR3nt: TGTGCCAGCAGCCAAGATGGGGCTAGCGGGTACACCGGGGAGCTGTTTTTT

abundance: few
d_gene: TRBD2
v_gene: TRBV2
len: 14
j_gene: TRBJ2-1
CDR3aa: CATRRAGSNNEQFF
CDR3nt: TGTGCCACTAGACGAGCGGGATCAAACAATGAGCAGTTCTTC

abundance: once
d_gene: .
v_gene: TRBV28
len: 17
j_gene: TRBJ1-2
CDR3aa: CASSPGGRLGLDYGYTF
CDR3nt: TGTGCCAGCAGTCCGGGGGGGCGACTCGGACTCGACTATGGCTACACCTTC

abundance: medium-sized
d_gene: .
v_gene: TRBV28
len: 15
j_gene: TRBJ1-3
CDR3aa: CASSPTGFSGNTIYF
CDR3nt: TGTGCCAGCAGCCCCACAGGCTTCTCTGGAAACACCATATATTTT

abundance: .
d_gene: .
v_gene: TRBV6-5
len: 15
j_gene: TRBJ1-3
CDR3aa: CASSQTWGGANTIYF
CDR3nt: TGTGCCAGCAGTCAAACCTGGGGCGGCGCAAACACCATATATTTT

abundance: .
d_gene: .
v_gene: TRBV27
len: 13
j_gene: TRBJ2-3
CDR3aa: CASSRQGTDTQYF
CDR3nt: TGTGCCAGCAGTAGACAGGGCACAGATACGCAGTATTTT

abundance: medium-sized
d_gene: TRBD2
v_gene: TRBV7-9
len: 17
j_gene: TRBJ2-3
CDR3aa: CASSPGGLAGPTDTQYF
CDR3nt: TGTGCCAGCAGCCCAGGGGGGCTAGCGGGACCCACAGATACGCAGTATTTT

abundance: .
d_gene: .
v_gene: TRBV6-1
len: 13
j_gene: TRBJ2-2
CDR3aa: CASSENPSRELFF
CDR3nt: TGTGCCAGCAGTGAAAACCCGAGTAGGGAGCTGTTTTTT

abundance: once
d_gene: .
v_gene: TRBV7-6
len: 19
j_gene: TRBJ1-3
CDR3aa: CASSLGSGGDLLSGNTIYF
CDR3nt: TGTGCCAGCAGCTTAGGGTCCGGGGGGGACCTTCTCTCTGGAAACACCATATATTTT

abundance: once
d_gene: .
v_gene: TRBV5-1
len: 14
j_gene: TRBJ2-1
CDR3aa: CASSLGQAFNEQFF
CDR3nt: TGCGCCAGCAGCCTGGGCCAGGCCTTCAATGAGCAGTTCTTC

abundance: .
d_gene: TRBD1
v_gene: TRBV5-4
len: 17
j_gene: TRBJ2-3
CDR3aa: CASSLRSQGVSTDTQYF
CDR3nt: TGTGCCAGCAGCTTGCGATCACAGGGGGTTAGCACAGATACGCAGTATTTT

abundance: .
d_gene: .
v_gene: TRBV10-2
len: 14
j_gene: TRBJ1-5
CDR3aa: CASSDRVSNQPQHF
CDR3nt: TGCGCCAGCAGTGACAGGGTCAGCAATCAGCCCCAGCATTTT

abundance: .
d_gene: .
v_gene: TRBV6-5
len: 15
j_gene: TRBJ1-1
CDR3aa: CASSQFTGMNTEAFF
CDR3nt: TGTGCCAGCAGTCAGTTTACAGGGATGAACACTGAAGCTTTCTTT

abundance: .
d_gene: TRBD1
v_gene: TRBV11-2
len: 17
j_gene: TRBJ2-1
CDR3aa: CASSSRQGSYIRNEQFF
CDR3nt: TGTGCCAGCAGCTCGAGACAGGGTTCCTATATTAGAAATGAGCAGTTCTTC

abundance: .
d_gene: .
v_gene: TRBV5-5
len: 14
j_gene: TRBJ1-1
CDR3aa: CASSSWTMNTEAFF
CDR3nt: TGTGCCAGCAGCTCGTGGACAATGAACACTGAAGCTTTCTTT

abundance: .
d_gene: TRBD1
v_gene: TRBV30
len: 14
j_gene: TRBJ2-2
CDR3aa: CAWSRDRGLRELFF
CDR3nt: TGTGCCTGGAGTCGGGACAGGGGCTTAAGGGAGCTGTTTTTT

abundance: .
d_gene: .
v_gene: TRBV28
len: 14
j_gene: TRBJ2-7
CDR3aa: CASSPNRVPYEQYF
CDR3nt: TGTGCCAGCAGCCCAAATCGCGTCCCCTACGAGCAGTACTTC

abundance: .
d_gene: .
v_gene: TRBV11-2
len: 15
j_gene: TRBJ1-6
CDR3aa: CASSPLIGGNSPLHF
CDR3nt: TGTGCCAGCAGCCCGTTGATAGGCGGGAATTCACCCCTCCACTTT

abundance: .
d_gene: TRBD1
v_gene: TRBV19
len: 18
j_gene: TRBJ2-6
CDR3aa: CASSTYRGPSSGANVLTF
CDR3nt: TGTGCCAGTAGTACTTACAGGGGCCCGTCTTCTGGGGCCAACGTCCTGACTTTC

abundance: .
d_gene: TRBD2
v_gene: TRBV28
len: 13
j_gene: TRBJ2-1
CDR3aa: CASSPPGGSEQFF
CDR3nt: TGTGCCAGCAGTCCTCCGGGAGGGAGTGAGCAGTTCTTC

abundance: .
d_gene: .
v_gene: TRBV6-2/TRBV6-3
len: 10
j_gene: TRBJ1-1
CDR3aa: CASSSSKAFF
CDR3nt: TGTGCCAGCAGTTCGTCTAAAGCTTTCTTT

abundance: .
d_gene: .
v_gene: TRBV28
len: 17
j_gene: TRBJ1-5
CDR3aa: CASSLVGWEQGNQPQHF
CDR3nt: TGTGCCAGCAGTTTGGTGGGGTGGGAGCAGGGCAATCAGCCCCAGCATTTT

abundance: .
d_gene: TRBD1
v_gene: TRBV4-2
len: 17
j_gene: TRBJ2-3
CDR3aa: CASSQFVGQGASDTQYF
CDR3nt: TGTGCCAGCAGCCAGTTCGTTGGACAGGGGGCATCTGATACGCAGTATTTT

abundance: .
d_gene: .
v_gene: TRBV6-2/TRBV6-3
len: 17
j_gene: TRBJ2-3
CDR3aa: CASSYSLIVVITDTQYF
CDR3nt: TGTGCCAGCAGTTACAGCCTGATTGTAGTAATCACAGATACGCAGTATTTT

abundance: .
d_gene: TRBD1
v_gene: TRBV7-2
len: 15
j_gene: TRBJ1-6
CDR3aa: CASSLVGQAISPLHF
CDR3nt: TGTGCCAGCAGCTTAGTGGGACAGGCTATTTCACCCCTCCACTTT

abundance: .
d_gene: .
v_gene: TRBV2
len: 15
j_gene: TRBJ1-1
CDR3aa: CASSDLGTRRGEAFF
CDR3nt: TGTGCCAGCAGTGATTTGGGGACCAGGCGGGGTGAAGCTTTCTTT

abundance: .
d_gene: TRBD2
v_gene: TRBV7-8
len: 17
j_gene: TRBJ2-5
CDR3aa: CASSPPFRRESWETQYF
CDR3nt: TGTGCCAGCAGCCCGCCTTTTAGGCGGGAGTCATGGGAGACCCAGTACTTC

abundance: .
d_gene: .
v_gene: TRBV7-2
len: 12
j_gene: TRBJ2-5
CDR3aa: CASTKGEGTQYF
CDR3nt: TGTGCCAGCACCAAGGGGGAGGGGACCCAGTACTTC

abundance: .
d_gene: TRBD1
v_gene: TRBV13
len: 16
j_gene: TRBJ1-2
CDR3aa: CASSLNNRGGGYGYTF
CDR3nt: TGTGCCAGCAGCTTAAACAACAGGGGCGGAGGCTATGGCTACACCTTC

abundance: .
d_gene: .
v_gene: TRBV29-1
len: 14
j_gene: TRBJ1-2
CDR3aa: CSVEDPYTNYGYTF
CDR3nt: TGCAGCGTTGAAGATCCTTACACCAACTATGGCTACACCTTC

abundance: once
d_gene: .
v_gene: TRBV7-2
len: 15
j_gene: TRBJ2-3
CDR3aa: CASSLTSGYIDTQYF
CDR3nt: TGTGCCAGCAGCTTGACTAGTGGGTACATAGATACGCAGTATTTT

abundance: .
d_gene: TRBD1
v_gene: TRBV9
len: 13
j_gene: TRBJ2-1
CDR3aa: CASSRQGAREQFF
CDR3nt: TGTGCCAGCAGCCGACAGGGGGCAAGGGAGCAGTTCTTC